The 23 T cell receptor beta chains below come from one sample, sequenced in a study of T cells after yellow fever vaccination. TCRdb re-called the 5' RACE reads through MiXCR, storing one row per CDR3 protein. In the table there are 450,000 to 550,000 distinct CDR3 sequences, under 25% of which are singletons. Here the sequenced sample was PBMCs, taken 15 days after the yellow fever booster vaccination. The source of these receptors is a man aged 25-45 years who received the YFV17D yellow fever vaccine.

This clonotype was seen more than once but under ten times. This sequence joins TRBV7-8 and TRBJ1-4; D is undetermined. V lost 5 bases to trimming and J lost 9 bases, with 10 bases between them. Germline assignment: CDR1 SGHVS and CDR2 FQNEAQ. This CDR3 spans 12 amino acids. As DNA, the CDR3 is TGTGCCAGCAGCACATCATCCCAAAAACTGTTTTTT. It yields the protein CASSTSSQKLFF.

In this sample, this clonotype turned up a few times. The CDR3 coding sequence is TGCGCCAGCGCGGGATTTGCTGGGGCCAACGTCCTGACTTTC. Translation gives CASAGFAGANVLTF. V and J are TRBV5-1 and TRBJ2-6, with D maybe TRBD2 (6 bases). V was shortened by 7 bases and J by 2 bases, with 10 bases between the two germline ends. The CDR3 is made up of 14 amino acids. In germline, CDR1 is SGHRS, CDR2 YFSETQ.

This clonotype turned up a few times. This chain links TRBV12-3 or TRBV12-4 with TRBJ2-5; D is undetermined. The CDR3 runs to 14 residues. The V end lost 5 bases, the J end lost 1 base, and 11 bases lay between the germline ends. The DNA for the CDR3 is TGTGCCAGCAGTATATCAGGAGTCCAAGAGACCCAGTACTTC. Translating gives CASSISGVQETQYF.

This clonotype showed up just a few times. The chain carries TRBV6-2 or TRBV6-3 and TRBJ1-5; D ambiguous. This CDR3 is built from 14 residues. V dropped 5 bases and J dropped 0 bases, with 8 bases sitting between them. CDR1 and CDR2 from the germline V gene are MNHEY and SVGEGT. The CDR3, as DNA: TGTGCCAGCAGTCCAATTTATAGCAATCAGCCCCAGCATTTT. Encoded protein: CASSPIYSNQPQHF.

This clonotype appeared a few times. This chain uses TRBV4-3 with TRBJ1-1, with a tentative D call TRBD1 (5 bases). V lost 3 bases, J lost 6 bases, and 11 bases lay in between. Germline values: CDR1 LGHNA, CDR2 YSLEER. This CDR3 spans 13 amino acids. CDR3 amino acids: CASSQIRAAEAFF. As DNA, the CDR3 is TGCGCCAGCAGCCAGATCAGGGCGGCTGAAGCTTTCTTT.

The table lists this clonotype with a few counts. The chain couples TRBV6-2 or TRBV6-3 to TRBJ2-7; D is uncertain. There are 14 residues in the CDR3. Germline V gene lookup returns CDR1 MNHEY and CDR2 SVGEGT. Trimming removed 2 bases from V and 0 bases from J, with 8 bases in between. The chain's CDR3 is CASSYPDLSYEQYF. DNA for the CDR3: TGTGCCAGCAGTTACCCGGATCTCTCCTACGAGCAGTACTTC.

V usage is TRBV10-3 and J usage is TRBJ2-7; TRBD1 matches 7 bases. V was pared by 1 base and J by 1 base, with 7 bases of the junction left unmatched. CDR1 and CDR2 from the germline V gene are ENHRY and SYGVKD. The CDR3 loop spans 16 amino acids. CDR3 sequence reads: CAISEFGTAGSYEQYF. The CDR3 region has the DNA TGTGCCATCAGTGAGTTCGGGACAGCCGGGTCCTACGAGCAGTACTTC.

The rearrangement links TRBV12-3 or TRBV12-4 to TRBJ2-5; tentative D call: TRBD1 (6 bases). V was trimmed by 6 bases and J by 2 bases, leaving 13 bases between them. The CDR3 totals 14 residues. CDR3 sequence: CASRRDRSQETQYF. The CDR3 DNA reads as TGTGCCAGCAGGCGAGACAGGTCTCAAGAGACCCAGTACTTC.

This clonotype was observed many times. V gene TRBV5-1 combines with J gene TRBJ2-5; TRBD2 agrees at 7 bases. Germline values: CDR1 SGHRS, CDR2 YFSETQ. The CDR3 runs to 15 residues. Germline trimming cut 2 bases from V and 4 bases from J; bases unmatched to any gene: 8. This CDR3 is CASSFGGSGGETQYF. CDR3 nucleotide sequence: TGCGCCAGCAGCTTCGGCGGGAGTGGGGGAGAGACCCAGTACTTC.

The chain uses TRBV20-1 and TRBJ2-1, with a tentative D call TRBD2 (6 bases). The length of the CDR3 is 15 residues. Germline CDR1 reads DFQATT; CDR2 reads SNEGSKA (reference sequence). The V and J ends lost 5 bases and 4 bases respectively, with 18 bases between them. In DNA form, the CDR3 reads TGCAGTGCTGGGGACTTGGCCAAGGCATACAATGAGCAGTTCTTC. This codes for CSAGDLAKAYNEQFF.

In this sample, this clonotype turned up a few times. This rearrangement joins TRBV28 to TRBJ2-3; 9 positions match TRBD2. Per germline, CDR1 MDHEN and CDR2 SYDVKM. This CDR3 is 19 amino acids long. V was clipped by 4 bases and J by 4 bases; unmatched bases: 18. The CDR3 DNA follows: TGTGCCAGCAGTTCCCTGACTAGCGGAAGACCCATAGGCCCAGATACGCAGTATTTT. Translation gives CASSSLTSGRPIGPDTQYF.

The chain carries TRBV5-5 and TRBJ2-1, with D unclear. The germline CDR1 and CDR2 sequences are SGHKS and YYEKEE (reference sequence). The CDR3 contains 16 residues. The ends were cut back, 0 bases at V and 2 bases at J, with 12 bases in the middle. The DNA for the CDR3 is TGTGCCAGCAGCTTGGCCCCAGCGCCAACCTACAATGAGCAGTTCTTC. Translation gives CASSLAPAPTYNEQFF.

This clonotype was observed a handful of times. The chain uses TRBV24-1 and TRBJ1-6; no clear D gene. Germline CDR1 and CDR2: KGHDR and SFDVKD. The germline V and J ends were trimmed by 7 bases and 3 bases, with 6 bases remaining between them. The CDR3 covers 13 residues. The CDR3 loop is CATRPDYNSPLHF. The CDR3 DNA reads TGTGCCACCAGGCCGGACTATAATTCACCCCTCCACTTT.

Only one count was recorded for this clonotype. The chain combines TRBV3-1 with TRBJ2-1; 9 bases line up with TRBD2. The CDR3 length is 14 residues. Germline V gene sequence: CDR1 LGHDT, CDR2 YNNKEL (reference sequence). The ends lost 8 bases at V and 7 bases at J; junction bases unmatched: 9. As DNA, the CDR3 is TGTGCCAGCTTAGGTAGCGGGAGAAGGAATGAGCAGTTCTTC. Translation gives CASLGSGRRNEQFF.

The rearrangement joins TRBV5-1 to TRBJ1-4; D unclear. The V end was cut by 0 bases, the J end by 8 bases, with 11 bases between. The CDR3 extends over 14 amino acids. Germline V lookup: CDR1 SGHRS, CDR2 YFSETQ. The CDR3 protein is CASSLESRREKLFF. The DNA of the CDR3 is TGCGCCAGCAGCTTGGAAAGTAGGAGGGAAAAACTGTTTTTT. Full variable domain (rest looked up from reference TRBV5-1 and TRBJ1-4): KAGVTQTPRYLIKTRGQQVTLSCSPISGHRSVSWYQQTPGQGLQFLFEYFSETQRNKGNFPGRFSGRQFSNSRSEMNVSTLELGDSALYLCASSLESRREKLFFGSGTQLSVL.

Worth noting for this clonotype: The junction shows a germline mismatch at one end, possibly a read error. The V gene is TRBV7-9, the J gene TRBJ1-4; D call uncertain. Germline V gene sequence: CDR1 SEHNR, CDR2 FQNEAQ (reference sequence). The CDR3 has 15 amino acids. The CDR3 coding sequence is TGTGCCAGCAGCTTACCCCAGGCCTCTAATCAAAAACTGTTTTTT. Its protein is CASSLPQASNQKLFF. Using reference TRBV7-9 and TRBJ1-4 for the parts outside the CDR3, the full variable domain is DTGVSQNPRHKITKRGQNVTFRCDPISEHNRLYWYRQTLGQGPEFLTYFQNEAQLEKSRLLSDRFSAERPKGSFSTLEIQRTEQGDSAMYLCASSLPQASNQKLFFGSGTQLSVL.

The rearrangement uses TRBV20-1 and TRBJ2-1, with D tentatively TRBD2 (6 bases). The V gene's germline CDR1 is DFQATT and CDR2 SNEGSKA (reference sequence). The V and J ends lost 3 bases and 0 bases respectively, with 18 bases between them. The CDR3 length is 17 residues. The CDR3 bases are TGCAGTGCTAGGGCCATAGCGGTCCGGTCCTCCTACAATGAGCAGTTCTTC. It yields the protein CSARAIAVRSSYNEQFF.

The rearrangement links TRBV7-2 to TRBJ2-3; D not resolved. The CDR3 is made up of 14 amino acids. V was clipped by 5 bases and J by 8 bases, with 17 bases between them. The V gene's germline CDR1 is SGHTA and CDR2 FQGNSA. The CDR3 region has the DNA TGTGCCAGCAGCCCCGGACCGCCCCCGGGTACGCAGTATTTT. Protein: CASSPGPPPGTQYF.

This clonotype was detected only a few times. V is TRBV9 and J is TRBJ1-4; maybe TRBD1 (5 bases). This CDR3 contains 15 residues. Germline CDR1 reads SGDLS; CDR2 reads YYNGEE. The V end was cut by 2 bases, the J end by 0 bases, with 8 bases between. Written as DNA, the CDR3 is TGTGCCAGCAGCGTGCAGGGAGCAACTAATGAAAAACTGTTTTTT. This gives the protein CASSVQGATNEKLFF. The whole variable domain, filled in from reference TRBV9 and TRBJ1-4, reads DSGVTQTPKHLITATGQRVTLRCSPRSGDLSVYWYQQSLDQGLQFLIQYYNGEERAKGNILERFSAQQFPDLHSELNLSSLELGDSALYFCASSVQGATNEKLFFGSGTQLSVL.

The sample holds a few counts of this clonotype. DNA of the CDR3: TGTGCCAGCAGCTTCGCAGGGGGCGCGGGCACTGAAGCTTTCTTT. This codes for CASSFAGGAGTEAFF. The gene calls are TRBV7-9 and TRBJ1-1; 8 bases line up with TRBD1. V dropped 3 bases and J dropped 4; count of bases not matched to a gene: 7. CDR1 is SEHNR, CDR2 FQNEAQ, per germline (reference sequence). The length of the CDR3 is 15 residues. The full variable domain, with the rest looked up from reference TRBV7-9 and TRBJ1-1, is DTGVSQNPRHKITKRGQNVTFRCDPISEHNRLYWYRQTLGQGPEFLTYFQNEAQLEKSRLLSDRFSAERPKGSFSTLEIQRTEQGDSAMYLCASSFAGGAGTEAFFGQGTRLTVV.

This chain uses TRBV10-2 with TRBJ2-1, with TRBD2 identical over 13 bases. The V gene end was trimmed by 3 bases and the J gene end by 1 base; junction bases not matched to a gene: 0. The CDR3 loop spans 16 amino acids. CDR1 is WSHSY, CDR2 SAAADI, per germline. The CDR3 DNA sequence: TGCGCCAGCAGTGAACTAGCGGGAGGGTCCTACAATGAGCAGTTCTTC. Its translation: CASSELAGGSYNEQFF.

This clonotype turned up a few times. V is TRBV7-9 and J is TRBJ2-6; TRBD2 might be the D (5 bases). Germline CDR1 reads SEHNR; CDR2 reads FQNEAQ (reference sequence). V lost 1 base and J 2 bases, leaving 6 bases between the germline ends. The CDR3 totals 15 residues. The CDR3 protein is CASSLGEPGANVLTF. In DNA form, the CDR3 reads TGTGCCAGCAGCTTAGGGGAGCCTGGGGCCAACGTCCTGACTTTC.

This clonotype has more than one count but fewer than ten. CDR3 DNA: TGTGCCAGCAGTTACTCCGTTTATCACGAGCAGTACTTC. Protein product: CASSYSVYHEQYF. The V and J genes are TRBV6-5 and TRBJ2-7; no definite D call. V was clipped by 0 bases and J by 5 bases, with 8 bases between them. Germline V gene lookup returns CDR1 MNHEY and CDR2 SVGAGI. The CDR3 runs 13 residues.